One sample yielded the 23 T cell receptor beta chains listed below, sequenced in a study of CD8 T cells in ankylosing spondylitis. One entry per CDR3 protein, called by TCRdb with MiXCR from the 5' RACE reads. The data contain over 400,000 distinct CDR3 sequences, about 25% of them singletons. Study-level results: A motif of under ten highly homologous TCR beta variants was seen as apparently characteristic of ankylosing spondylitis blood.

Their antigens remain unidentified. Material for sequencing was blood, either unsorted or a sorted T cell fraction (not recorded which). These receptors all come from a male donor with ankylosing spondylitis.

The chain uses TRBV7-6 and TRBJ1-1; TRBD1 matches 10 bases. This CDR3 is 20 amino acids long. Germline values: CDR1 SGHVS, CDR2 FNYEAQ. J lost 4 bases, V lost 0 bases, and 17 bases had no gene match. CDR3 nucleotide sequence: TGTGCCAGCAGCTTAGCGGTTAGGCCGCTATGGGACAGGGGCGGCACTGAAGCTTTCTTT. This encodes CASSLAVRPLWDRGGTEAFF.

The gene calls are TRBV24-1 and TRBJ1-4; D may be TRBD1 (5 bases). CDR3 length: 13 residues. Per germline, CDR1 KGHDR and CDR2 SFDVKD. The ends were cut back, 9 bases at V and 7 bases at J, with 14 bases in the middle. The CDR3 coding sequence is TGTGCCACCGCCGACAGATGGGGTGAAAAACTGTTTTTT. Protein product: CATADRWGEKLFF.

There are a few counts of this clonotype. The chain employs TRBV14 and TRBJ2-2; D remains ambiguous. V shed 1 base and J shed 6 bases, with 6 bases lying between them. Per germline, CDR1 SGHDN and CDR2 FVKESK. This CDR3 region has 13 residues. CDR3 DNA: TGTGCCAGCAGCCAAGTATCTCCCGGGGAGCTGTTTTTT. This translates into CASSQVSPGELFF.

This chain links TRBV7-6 with TRBJ2-2; the match to TRBD1 covers 7 bases. Trimming removed 1 base from V and 0 bases from J; junction bases left unmatched: 5. The length of the CDR3 is 17 residues. Per germline, CDR1 SGHVS and CDR2 FNYEAQ. CDR3: CASSLEVGQANTGELFF. CDR3 coding DNA: TGTGCCAGCAGCTTAGAAGTCGGACAGGCGAACACCGGGGAGCTGTTTTTT.

This clonotype showed up many times. The chain joins TRBV2 to TRBJ1-5; D not resolved. Germline CDR1 and CDR2: SNHLY and FYNNEI. This CDR3 contains 15 residues. V gave up 6 bases and J gave up 0 bases, with 12 bases separating them. CDR3 loop: CASSLLTDSNQPQHF. For the CDR3, the DNA is TGTGCCAGCAGCCTCTTGACGGATAGCAATCAGCCCCAGCATTTT.

This clonotype was detected only a few times. The chain recombines TRBV20-1 with TRBJ2-7; D gene uncertain. Germline V gene data show CDR1 as DFQATT and CDR2 as SNEGSKA (reference sequence). The CDR3 runs 15 residues. V lost 2 bases, J lost 0 bases, and 14 bases lay in between. CDR3 sequence reads: CSARRSAPTSYEQYV. The CDR3 DNA follows: TGCAGTGCTAGAAGGTCGGCGCCGACCTCCTACGAGCAGTACGTC.

This clonotype appeared a few times. The chain recombines TRBV4-1 with TRBJ1-5; unclear D gene. The CDR3 has 13 amino acids. CDR1 MGHRA and CDR2 YSYEKL come from the germline V gene. Trimming stripped 0 bases from V and 6 bases from J, with 6 bases between. CDR3 DNA: TGCGCCAGCAGCCAAGAAGTCCGTCAGCCCCAGCATTTT. As protein: CASSQEVRQPQHF.

The chain couples TRBV5-1 to TRBJ1-4, with D hard to call. This CDR3 is built from 13 residues. Germline lookup yields CDR1 SGHRS and CDR2 YFSETQ. V was cut by 0 bases and J by 7 bases, with 7 bases left in between. The CDR3 loop is CASSLGGIEKLFF. The CDR3 DNA reads as TGCGCCAGCAGCTTGGGAGGGATTGAAAAACTGTTTTTT. The full variable domain, completed using reference TRBV5-1 and TRBJ1-4, is KAGVTQTPRYLIKTRGQQVTLSCSPISGHRSVSWYQQTPGQGLQFLFEYFSETQRNKGNFPGRFSGRQFSNSRSEMNVSTLELGDSALYLCASSLGGIEKLFFGSGTQLSVL.

The gene calls are TRBV24-1 and TRBJ1-5; tentative D call: TRBD1 (5 bases). The CDR3 contains 15 residues. Germline CDR1 reads KGHDR; CDR2 reads SFDVKD. The V end was cut by 3 bases, the J end by 1 base, with 9 bases between. The CDR3 loop is CATSDGTLSNQPQHF. The CDR3 region has the DNA TGTGCCACCAGTGATGGGACCTTAAGCAATCAGCCCCAGCATTTT.

This clonotype came up a few times. The chain uses TRBV5-1 and TRBJ2-5; D call uncertain. The CDR3 has 14 residues. V was pared by 0 bases and J by 1 base, with 7 bases between. Germline loops: CDR1 SGHRS, CDR2 YFSETQ. The CDR3 region has the DNA TGCGCCAGCAGCTTGGCCTTAACCCAAGAGACCCAGTACTTC. Amino acids: CASSLALTQETQYF.

CDR3 residues: CASSASGSTDTQYF. The DNA for the CDR3 is TGTGCCAGCAGTGCGAGCGGGAGCACAGATACGCAGTATTTT. The chain is built from TRBV25-1 and TRBJ2-3; tentative D call: TRBD2 (6 bases). CDR3 length: 14 amino acids. V was clipped by 4 bases and J by 0 bases, with 8 bases between them. The germline gives CDR1 MGHDK, CDR2 SYGVNS.

The J gene is TRBJ2-1, the V gene TRBV12-3 or TRBV12-4, with 10 bases matching TRBD2. The CDR3 has 16 amino acids. With 5 bases clipped from V and 4 bases from J, the junction kept 8 bases outside the gene matches. CDR3 sequence: CASSPLSGRKYNEQFF. The CDR3 DNA is TGTGCCAGCAGTCCCCTTAGCGGGAGGAAATACAATGAGCAGTTCTTC.

The chain is built from TRBV20-1 and TRBJ2-7, with 7 bases fitting TRBD2. The V segment lost 5 bases and the J segment 3 bases; nucleotides outside the gene matches: 7. This CDR3 spans 13 amino acids. Per the germline V gene, CDR1 is DFQATT and CDR2 is SNEGSKA (reference sequence). CDR3 DNA: TGCAGTGCTTGGGAGGGAGGGGACTACGAGCAGTACGTC. This translates into CSAWEGGDYEQYV.

The chain employs TRBV10-3 and TRBJ2-7; the match to TRBD2 covers 9 bases. V was pared by 6 bases and J by 4 bases, with 7 bases of the junction left unmatched. Germline V gene sequence: CDR1 ENHRY, CDR2 SYGVKD. CDR3 length: 14 residues. In DNA, the CDR3 is TGTGCCATCAGCGAGAGCGGGAGGCCTTACGAGCAGTACTTC. It codes for CAISESGRPYEQYF.

This chain connects TRBV27 to TRBJ2-7, with unresolved D. The CDR3 loop spans 14 amino acids. Germline values: CDR1 MNHEY, CDR2 SMNVEV (reference sequence). Between the trimmed V and J ends, which lost 10 bases and 0 bases, there was a span of 16 bases. This chain's CDR3 is CATRPTIPSYEQYF. Here the CDR3 DNA reads TGTGCCACCCGACCGACAATTCCCTCCTACGAGCAGTACTTC.

This clonotype was detected only a few times. The J gene is TRBJ2-1, the V gene TRBV5-1; tentatively, D is TRBD1 (6 bases). Germline assignment: CDR1 SGHRS and CDR2 YFSETQ. With 4 bases removed from V and 0 bases from J, the gap between germline ends came to 14 bases. The CDR3 runs to 16 residues. The CDR3 nucleotides read TGCGCCAGCAGCGCCGATGGACAGATCTCCTACAATGAGCAGTTCTTC. Translating it yields CASSADGQISYNEQFF. Full variable domain (rest looked up from reference TRBV5-1 and TRBJ2-1): KAGVTQTPRYLIKTRGQQVTLSCSPISGHRSVSWYQQTPGQGLQFLFEYFSETQRNKGNFPGRFSGRQFSNSRSEMNVSTLELGDSALYLCASSADGQISYNEQFFGPGTRLTVL.

CDR3 sequence reads: CATSDADVAGVVPGELFF. CDR3 DNA sequence: TGTGCCACCAGTGATGCCGACGTGGCGGGAGTCGTCCCCGGGGAGCTGTTTTTT. The chain has TRBV24-1 and TRBJ2-2, with 7 bases that match TRBD2. The trim removed 3 bases at V and 6 bases at J, leaving 15 bases unmatched. The CDR3 runs to 18 residues. Germline V gives CDR1 KGHDR, CDR2 SFDVKD.

The chain couples TRBV6-5 to TRBJ1-6; 9 positions agree with TRBD1. The CDR3 spans 16 residues. J was trimmed by 7 bases and V by 4 bases; bases with no gene match: 8. Per the germline V gene, CDR1 is MNHEY and CDR2 is SVGAGI. The CDR3 loop reads CASSFRDRDGNSPLHF. DNA of the CDR3: TGTGCCAGCAGTTTCCGGGACAGGGATGGAAATTCACCCCTCCACTTT.

The chain joins TRBV7-9 to TRBJ1-6, with D perhaps TRBD1 (5 bases). V lost 5 bases to trimming and J lost 5 bases, with 13 bases between them. The germline gives CDR1 SEHNR, CDR2 FQNEAQ (reference sequence). CDR3 length equals 15 residues. The CDR3 bases are TGTGCCAGCAGCCCCGGGGGGTCGGATAATTCACCCCTCCACTTT. It encodes CASSPGGSDNSPLHF. Based on the CDR3 plus reference TRBV7-9 and TRBJ1-6, the full variable domain is DTGVSQNPRHKITKRGQNVTFRCDPISEHNRLYWYRQTLGQGPEFLTYFQNEAQLEKSRLLSDRFSAERPKGSFSTLEIQRTEQGDSAMYLCASSPGGSDNSPLHFGNGTRLTVT.

The rearrangement joins TRBV24-1 to TRBJ1-2, with D perhaps TRBD1 (5 bases). CDR1 and CDR2 (germline): KGHDR, SFDVKD. V lost 2 bases and J 3 bases, leaving 12 bases between the germline ends. CDR3 length equals 15 residues. In DNA form, the CDR3 reads TGTGCCACCAGTGATTGGGGCAAGGGTGACTATGGCTACACCTTC. As protein: CATSDWGKGDYGYTF.

The chain links TRBV7-9 to TRBJ2-3; D unresolved. The CDR3 runs 16 residues. Trimming stripped 1 base from V and 7 bases from J, with 18 bases between. Germline CDR1 and CDR2: SEHNR and FQNEAQ (reference sequence). The CDR3: CASSLDGSEIGYTQYF. In DNA, the CDR3 is TGTGCCAGCAGCTTAGACGGTTCGGAAATTGGATATACGCAGTATTTT.

CDR3 coding DNA: TGTGCCAGCTCACCATTCGGGGGAGAAGGTTCTTCACCCCTCCACTTT. Translated: CASSPFGGEGSSPLHF. J is TRBJ1-6 and V is TRBV18; tentatively, D is TRBD1 (5 bases). Germline assignment: CDR1 KGHSH and CDR2 LQKENI. The CDR3 runs to 16 residues. V was trimmed by 2 bases and J by 9 bases, leaving 17 bases between them. Combining the CDR3 with reference TRBV18 and TRBJ1-6 gives the whole variable domain NAGVMQNPRHLVRRRGQEARLRCSPMKGHSHVYWYRQLPEEGLKFMVYLQKENIIDESGMPKERFSAEFPKEGPSILRIQQVVRGDSAAYFCASSPFGGEGSSPLHFGNGTRLTVT.

This clonotype was recorded a few times. The chain carries TRBV29-1 and TRBJ2-5, with unresolved D. V was clipped by 3 bases and J by 2 bases, with 7 bases between them. The germline CDR1 and CDR2 sequences are SQVTM and ANQGSEA. The CDR3 has 12 amino acids. CDR3 sequence reads: CSVEVTQETQYF. In nucleotides, the CDR3 is TGCAGCGTTGAGGTTACGCAAGAGACCCAGTACTTC.